This TCR beta chain was captured by sequencing in a study of T cell responses to AZD1222 COVID-19 vaccine. The CDR3 runs to 15 residues. Trimming at V came to 0 bases and at J to 6 bases, leaving 5 bases not matched to a gene. CDR1 SGHRS and CDR2 YFSETQ come from the germline V gene. Generated by immunoSEQ multiplex PCR, the TCRdb table keeps only in-frame clones and is missing some. In the table there are about 120,000 clones, around 89% of which are singletons. The source is an adult in good health. This sample comprised peripheral blood, obtained on day 0 of AZD1222 vaccination. The genes are TRBV5-1 and TRBJ2-1, with 8 bases that match TRBD2. CDR3 nucleotides: TGCGCCAGCAGCTTGGGTAGCGGGGAAGCCAATGAGCAGTTCTTC. Protein: CASSLGSGEANEQFF.